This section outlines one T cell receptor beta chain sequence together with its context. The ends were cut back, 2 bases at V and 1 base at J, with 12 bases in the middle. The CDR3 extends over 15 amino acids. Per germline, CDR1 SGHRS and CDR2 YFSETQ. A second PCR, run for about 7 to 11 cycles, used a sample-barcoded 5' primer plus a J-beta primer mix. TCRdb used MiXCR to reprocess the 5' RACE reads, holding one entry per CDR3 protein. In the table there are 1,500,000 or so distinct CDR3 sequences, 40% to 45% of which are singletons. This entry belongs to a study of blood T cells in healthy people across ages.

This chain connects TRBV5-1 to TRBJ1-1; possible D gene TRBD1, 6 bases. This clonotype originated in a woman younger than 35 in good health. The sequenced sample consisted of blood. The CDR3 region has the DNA TGCGCCAGCAGCTTACGGCAGGGGAAGAACACTGAAGCTTTCTTT. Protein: CASSLRQGKNTEAFF.